This T cell receptor beta chain was identified during a study of T cell responses to AZD1222 COVID-19 vaccine. TCRdb's table, derived via immunoSEQ multiplex PCR, lists solely in-frame clones and lacks some. This table holds about 160,000 clones, more than 85% found once. The TCR sequence derives from an adult in good health. The sample in question was peripheral blood, obtained on day 0 of AZD1222 vaccination.

In DNA form, the CDR3 reads TGTGCCAGCAGCCGAAAGCCCGGACAGGGCCGCTCTGGGGCCAACGTCCTGACTTTC. Translated: CASSRKPGQGRSGANVLTF. The chain has TRBV7-9 and TRBJ2-6, with TRBD1 identical over 8 bases. This CDR3 region has 19 residues. J gave up 0 bases and V 5 bases, and 12 bases lay outside the gene matches. CDR1 is SEHNR and CDR2 is FQNEAQ in the germline V gene (reference sequence).